The T cell receptor (beta chain) described here comes from a study of Tregs in tolerant kidney transplant recipients. Assay: immunoSEQ multiplex PCR; the TCRdb copy retains only in-frame clones and omits some. The sample carries tens of thousands of clones, over 80% recorded once. CDR1 and CDR2 from the germline V gene are SGHVS and FNYEAQ. The V end was cut by 11 bases, the J end by 6 bases, with 16 bases between. The CDR3 loop spans 12 amino acids. Sample: CD4+ T cells from blood. The receptor was isolated from a human donor in good health. V is TRBV7-6 and J is TRBJ1-2, with D unresolved. The DNA of the CDR3 is TGTGCCGTGAGGTCAGGCGGCAATGGCTACACCTTC. It codes for CAVRSGGNGYTF.